Below, one TCR beta chain is given with its context. Its antigen is as yet unknown. V was trimmed by 3 bases and J by 7 bases, leaving 16 bases between them. Germline V gives CDR1 MNHEY, CDR2 SMNVEV (reference sequence). The CDR3 totals 14 residues. Template for every sorted-subset replicate PCR totaled roughly 200 ng DNA, around 32,000 T cell genomes. Measured with immunoSEQ multiplex PCR; TCRdb has only the in-frame clones, and not every one. The sample holds around 2,000,000 clones, about 92% seen once. Naive-designated CD8 cells lacked CD45RO, were positively enriched for CCR7, and omitted terminally differentiated effector memory CD45RA+ cells. Those who donated, Caucasian adults without exception, all lived in Nashville, Tennessee. These data come from a study of shared clonotypes between healthy human individuals. Study-level points and caveats: The study found about 5% of naive CD4 clonotypes shared across several donors. Relative to clonotypes present in all four donors, those not shared had lower generation probabilities.

The J gene is TRBJ2-7, the V gene TRBV27; TRBD1 or TRBD2 may be the D gene (7 bases each). The receptor was derived from a man between 18 and 29 years old in good health. Some clones in this sample may be carry-over from other donors' samples. Sequencing used naive CD8+ T cells from PBMCs. The chain's CDR3 is CASSFRLRGGEQYF. The CDR3 DNA is TGTGCCAGCAGTTTTCGGCTCAGGGGGGGTGAGCAGTACTTC.